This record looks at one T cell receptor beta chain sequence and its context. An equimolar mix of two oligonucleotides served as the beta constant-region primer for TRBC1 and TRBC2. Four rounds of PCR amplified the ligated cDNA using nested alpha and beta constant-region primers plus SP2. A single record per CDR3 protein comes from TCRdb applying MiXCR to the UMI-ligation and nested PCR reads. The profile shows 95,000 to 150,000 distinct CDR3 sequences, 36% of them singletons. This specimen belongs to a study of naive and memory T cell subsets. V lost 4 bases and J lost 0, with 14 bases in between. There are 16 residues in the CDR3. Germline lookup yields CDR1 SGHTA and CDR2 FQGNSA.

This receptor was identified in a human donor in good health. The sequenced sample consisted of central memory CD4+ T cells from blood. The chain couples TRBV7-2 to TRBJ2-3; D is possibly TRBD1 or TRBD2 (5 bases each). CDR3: CASSSQPGPSTDTQYF. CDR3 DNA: TGTGCCAGCAGCTCACAACCGGGACCAAGCACAGATACGCAGTATTTT.